This TCR beta chain was retrieved from a study of radiotherapy plus CTLA-4 blockade in lung cancer. Assay used: immunoSEQ multiplex PCR; TCRdb lists only in-frame clones, some missing. Of 40,000 to 50,000 clones detected, about 70% appear once; the ten largest clones hold around a tenth. J was trimmed by 2 bases and V by 4 bases; bases with no gene match: 9. CDR3 length equals 16 residues. The germline CDR1 and CDR2 sequences are MGHRA and YSYEKL. It was focal radiation plus CTLA-4 blockade with ipilimumab that patients with chemo-refractory metastatic non-small-cell lung cancer received. Concerning this clone: The antigen is not known.

Notes on the study in general: Early shifts in blood T cell clones, with interferon-beta, reportedly predicted response best. In blood, TCR clones derived from the tumor expanded after radiotherapy plus ipilimumab.

This material consisted of peripheral blood, taken from a patient treated with radiotherapy plus ipilimumab. The V call is TRBV4-1, the J call TRBJ2-7; TRBD1 matches 9 bases. This clonotype originated in a human donor with non-small cell lung cancer who had stable disease on radiotherapy plus ipilimumab. The CDR3, as DNA: TGCGCCAGCAGCCGGACGACAGGGGGAAGTCCCTACGAGCAGTACTTC. This encodes CASSRTTGGSPYEQYF.